This T cell receptor (beta chain) was sequenced during a study of shared clonotypes between healthy human individuals. A remark on this clone: Its cognate antigen is unknown.

Study-level results: The study drew on few donors, limiting represented genetic and exposure-history diversity. Only blood underwent sampling, and tissue repertoires likely differ. As a rule, naive subsets had a larger estimated richness than memory subsets.

The ends were cut back, 4 bases at V and 7 bases at J, with 21 bases in the middle. The CDR3 extends over 16 amino acids. Germline V gene sequence: CDR1 SGHRS, CDR2 YFSETQ. The assay was carried out at the deep level. Data came from immunoSEQ multiplex PCR; TCRdb stores just in-frame clones and leaves some out. This sample has 1.4 million or so clones, with roughly 98.5% found just once. This chain links TRBV5-1 with TRBJ2-1, with D hard to call. Sequencing was carried out using naive CD4+ T cells sorted from blood. This sample's subset: CD45RA+ positively selected. This sequence was found in a man between 25 and 39 years old in good health. The CDR3 is CASSPLGLGLGNEQFF. In nucleotides, the CDR3 is TGCGCCAGCAGCCCCCTAGGTCTTGGTCTCGGGAATGAGCAGTTCTTC. Full variable domain (remainder filled in from reference TRBV5-1 and TRBJ2-1): KAGVTQTPRYLIKTRGQQVTLSCSPISGHRSVSWYQQTPGQGLQFLFEYFSETQRNKGNFPGRFSGRQFSNSRSEMNVSTLELGDSALYLCASSPLGLGLGNEQFFGPGTRLTVL.